The next 12 T cell receptor beta chains were all read from a single sample in a study of T cell repertoires in aging, cancer and after chemotherapy. A mixed TRB-A/B primer pool amplified rearranged TRB by multiplex touch-down PCR. Using its own MiXCR run on the multiplex PCR reads, TCRdb lists one record per CDR3 protein. The data contain 8,000 to 9,000 distinct CDR3 sequences, about 40% of them singletons. Amplification of TCR beta used genomic DNA extracted from peripheral blood. The specimen was blood. These TCRs come from a human donor with a solid tumor.

This clonotype is medium-sized in the sample. The rearrangement uses TRBV19 and TRBJ2-6, with unresolved D. The CDR3 runs to 15 residues. Germline V gives CDR1 LNHDA, CDR2 SQIVND (reference sequence). V lost 4 bases to trimming and J lost 4 bases, with 11 bases between them. CDR3 in amino acids: CASSTQAEGANVLTF. CDR3 coding DNA: TGTGCCAGTAGTACCCAGGCGGAGGGGGCCAACGTCCTGACTTTC.

This clonotype ranks as medium-sized. The chain carries TRBV29-1 and TRBJ2-5, with 7 nucleotides matching TRBD2. With 3 bases clipped from V and 5 bases from J, the junction kept 6 bases outside the gene matches. CDR3 length: 13 residues. From germline, CDR1 is SQVTM and CDR2 ANQGSEA. CDR3 sequence reads: CSVDAGAGETQYF. Written as DNA, the CDR3 is TGCAGCGTTGATGCGGGAGCCGGGGAGACCCAGTACTTC.

The J gene is TRBJ1-2, the V gene TRBV30; D call uncertain. This CDR3 is 11 amino acids long. Trimming cost V 1 base and J 7 bases, with 7 bases left between them. The germline gives CDR1 GTSNPN, CDR2 SVGIG (reference sequence). The CDR3 loop is CAWSATRGYTF. The DNA for the CDR3 is TGTGCCTGGAGTGCGACACGTGGCTACACCTTC.

V usage is TRBV6-5 and J usage is TRBJ2-5; the D gene is possibly TRBD1 (6 bases). Trimming cost V 0 bases and J 4 bases, with 12 bases left between them. The germline V gene has CDR1 MNHEY and CDR2 SVGAGI. The CDR3 runs to 15 residues. The CDR3 DNA reads as TGTGCCAGCAGTTACTCCCCCACAGGGAGAGAGACCCAGTACTTC. Residues: CASSYSPTGRETQYF.

The rearrangement links TRBV11-3 to TRBJ2-3; D perhaps matches TRBD2 (5 bases). The CDR3 sequence is 13 residues long. V was clipped by 3 bases and J by 4 bases, with 8 bases between them. Germline V gene lookup returns CDR1 SGHNT and CDR2 YENEEA. CDR3 region: CASSLEDADTQYF. The CDR3 coding sequence is TGTGCCAGCAGCTTGGAGGATGCAGATACGCAGTATTTT.

The V gene is TRBV6-5, the J gene TRBJ2-7; 7 bases map to TRBD1. The CDR3 extends over 16 amino acids. The V gene's germline CDR1 is MNHEY and CDR2 SVGAGI. Losses at the gene ends were 6 bases for V and 1 base for J; bases not matched to a gene: 12. This CDR3 reads CASSPLPGTVSYEQYF. In DNA, the CDR3 is TGTGCCAGCAGCCCCCTTCCGGGGACAGTTTCCTACGAGCAGTACTTC.

Regarding this clonotype: This may be a read error: a much more frequent sequence differs by one nucleotide. DNA of the CDR3: TGTGCCAGCAGTCGACCGGAGGACGGTGCCTACAAGCAGTACTTC. This encodes CASSRPEDGAYKQYF. V usage is TRBV11-3 and J usage is TRBJ2-7; a weak D match, TRBD2 (5 bases). Germline V gene lookup returns CDR1 SGHNT and CDR2 YENEEA. The CDR3 is 15 residues long.

This clonotype showed up just a few times. This chain connects TRBV19 to TRBJ2-5; 7 positions match TRBD2. Germline loops: CDR1 LNHDA, CDR2 SQIVND (reference sequence). The CDR3 sequence is 15 residues long. V was clipped by 0 bases and J by 2 bases; unmatched bases: 3. CDR3 sequence: CASSIEASGQETQYF. DNA of the CDR3: TGTGCCAGTAGTATAGAGGCTAGCGGTCAAGAGACCCAGTACTTC.

The chain combines TRBV18 with TRBJ1-2; 8 bases agree with TRBD1. V gave up 0 bases and J gave up 8 bases; unmatched junction bases: 5. This CDR3 contains 14 residues. Germline V gives CDR1 KGHSH, CDR2 LQKENI. The CDR3 region has the DNA TGTGCCAGCTCACCACCGAACAGGGGGTTAGGCTACACCTTC. Protein: CASSPPNRGLGYTF. Complete variable domain (other parts from reference TRBV18 and TRBJ1-2): NAGVMQNPRHLVRRRGQEARLRCSPMKGHSHVYWYRQLPEEGLKFMVYLQKENIIDESGMPKERFSAEFPKEGPSILRIQQVVRGDSAAYFCASSPPNRGLGYTFGSGTRLTVV.

This clonotype is large. The chain couples TRBV13 to TRBJ2-3, with D maybe TRBD2 (7 bases). Trimming took 5 bases from V and 4 from J, leaving 16 bases between them. Germline-derived CDR1 and CDR2 are PRHDT and FYEKMQ (reference sequence). The CDR3 covers 15 residues. CDR3 bases: TGTGCCAGCAGCCCCCGGGGGGCCCCACCAGATACGCAGTATTTT. Its translation: CASSPRGAPPDTQYF.

Concerning this clonotype itself: The junction does not match germline at one end; this may be a read error. The chain links TRBV12-3 or TRBV12-4 to TRBJ2-5, with TRBD2 matching over 8 bases. This CDR3 spans 16 amino acids. The CDR3 reads CASTINFGLAGETQNF. CDR3 sequence (DNA): TGTGCCAGCACCATTAATTTCGGACTAGCTGGGGAGACCCAGAACTTC.

This clonotype was seen only a few times. CDR3 region: CASSDRGPHTLYGYTF. CDR3 nucleotides: TGTGCCAGCAGCGACAGGGGTCCTCACACGCTGTATGGCTACACCTTC. This chain connects TRBV5-6 to TRBJ1-2; TRBD1 agrees at 8 bases. The CDR3 consists of 16 residues. J was trimmed by 5 bases and V by 4 bases; bases with no gene match: 13. Germline V gives CDR1 SGHDT, CDR2 YYEEEE.